The 31 T cell receptor beta chains given below trace back to one sample, sequenced in a study of metastatic and nonmetastatic thyroid tumors (dated by TCRdb to about 2020). Before undergoing thyroid surgery, none of the patients had been given any kind of treatment. Receptor amplification or capture employed PCR. Sequencing took place on an Illumina HiSeq 4000. Starting from the raw public reads, TCRdb applied fastp trimming at Q25, assembled clones with MiXCR and retained in-frame beta chains. Recorded for this sample are 13,000 to 15,000 clones; roughly 27% of them occurred a single time. 9.5% to 13% of the sample belongs to the ten largest clones. The specimen sequenced was tumor tissue. These receptors were obtained from a female donor with papillary thyroid cancer or a benign thyroid nodule (not recorded which). Some clones in this sample may be carry-over from other donors' samples.

By share, this clone counts as medium-sized. In DNA, the CDR3 is TGTGCCAGCAGCCAAGAGAGGGGTCGGGTTTACGAGCAGTACTTC. It translates to CASSQERGRVYEQYF. The gene calls are TRBV4-2 and TRBJ2-7, with D tentatively TRBD1 or TRBD2 (5 bases each). This CDR3 region has 15 residues. The germline V gene has CDR1 LGHNA and CDR2 YNFKEQ. The ends were cut back, 0 bases at V and 4 bases at J, with 13 bases in the middle.

The table lists this clone with a few counts. J is TRBJ1-4 and V is TRBV15, with D possibly TRBD1 on 5 matching bases. V was trimmed by 9 bases and J by 10 bases, leaving 15 bases between them. The CDR3 is 12 residues long. The germline V gene has CDR1 LNHNV and CDR2 YYDKDF (reference sequence). The CDR3 DNA reads as TGTGCCACGGGACCCCTTGGAGGAAAACTGTTTTTT. This encodes CATGPLGGKLFF.

By share, this clone counts as medium-sized (0.01 to 0.1%). This chain links TRBV15 with TRBJ2-7; D may match TRBD1 or TRBD2 (5 bases each). The CDR3 consists of 13 residues. The ends were cut back, 9 bases at V and 0 bases at J, with 12 bases in the middle. Looked up from germline, CDR1 is LNHNV and CDR2 is YYDKDF (reference sequence). The CDR3 nucleotides are TGTGCCACAAGTGGGGGTGCCTCCTACGAGCAGTACTTC. This encodes CATSGGASYEQYF.

This chain links TRBV18 with TRBJ2-1; D is undetermined. CDR1 and CDR2 from the germline V gene are KGHSH and LQKENI. V lost 2 bases to trimming and J lost 0 bases, with 11 bases between them. CDR3 size: 16 residues. This CDR3 is CASSPFGQNSYNEQFF. The CDR3, as DNA: TGTGCCAGCTCACCATTTGGCCAGAACTCCTACAATGAGCAGTTCTTC.

The chain uses TRBV30 and TRBJ1-1, with 10 bases aligning to TRBD1. Germline V gene data show CDR1 as GTSNPN and CDR2 as SVGIG (reference sequence). This CDR3 contains 15 residues. V lost 4 bases, J lost 5 bases, and 10 bases stayed unmatched. CDR3 sequence: CAWTLGQGLGTEAFF. The CDR3 DNA sequence: TGTGCCTGGACTCTGGGACAGGGGCTTGGAACTGAAGCTTTCTTT. Variable domain in full (rest from reference TRBV30 and TRBJ1-1): SQTIHQWPATLVQPVGSPLSLECTVEGTSNPNLYWYRQAAGRGLQLLFYSVGIGQISSEVPQNLSASRPQDRQFILSSKKLLLSDSGFYLCAWTLGQGLGTEAFFGQGTRLTVV.

The CDR3: CASSAWSSYEQYF. The CDR3 DNA reads TGTGCCAGCAGTGCCTGGAGCTCCTACGAGCAGTACTTC. The V and J genes are TRBV27 and TRBJ2-7, with D unclear. Germline assignment: CDR1 MNHEY and CDR2 SMNVEV (reference sequence). The CDR3 totals 13 residues. V was trimmed by 5 bases and J by 0 bases, leaving 8 bases between them.

This clone was picked up many times. This may arise from a read error, as a much more abundant clone is one base away. CDR3 loop: CASSLADIPNYGYTF. For the CDR3, the DNA is TGTGCCAGCAGTTTAGCGGACATACCTAACTATGGCTACACCTTC. The chain uses TRBV12-3 or TRBV12-4 and TRBJ1-2; D is possibly TRBD1 (5 bases). The CDR3 contains 15 residues. V lost 0 bases and J lost 0, with 8 bases in between.

This clone showed up just a few times. This chain links TRBV28 with TRBJ2-1, with 14 bases identical to TRBD2. The CDR3 has 16 residues. V was pared by 4 bases and J by 4 bases, with 3 bases of the junction left unmatched. Germline CDR1 is MDHEN and CDR2 is SYDVKM. The CDR3 DNA follows: TGTGCCAGCAGTTCACGGACTAGCGGGAGGTACAATGAGCAGTTCTTC. As protein: CASSSRTSGRYNEQFF. Full variable domain (missing parts from reference TRBV28 and TRBJ2-1): DVKVTQSSRYLVKRTGEKVFLECVQDMDHENMFWYRQDPGLGLRLIYFSYDVKMKEKGDIPEGYSVSREKKERFSLILESASTNQTSMYLCASSSRTSGRYNEQFFGPGTRLTVL.

By sample fraction, this clone is medium-sized. The V gene is TRBV4-1, the J gene TRBJ2-3, with 8 bases lining up with TRBD2. Trimming took 2 bases from V and 0 from J; bases not matched to a gene: 4. This CDR3 region has 16 residues. Germline V gene data show CDR1 as MGHRA and CDR2 as YSYEKL. CDR3 in DNA: TGCGCCAGCAGCCAAAGCGGGGGCCGTAGCACAGATACGCAGTATTTT. This codes for CASSQSGGRSTDTQYF.

This clone has only a few counts. This CDR3 is missing its conserved last phenylalanine or tryptophan, likely due to a read error. This chain connects TRBV10-1 to TRBJ2-1, with 10 nucleotides matching TRBD1. CDR3 length equals 13 residues. The V segment lost 2 bases and the J segment 9 bases; nucleotides outside the gene matches: 1. Germline V gives CDR1 WNHNN, CDR2 SYGVQD (reference sequence). The CDR3 protein is CASSEGQGGEQFL. The CDR3 DNA reads as TGCGCCAGCAGTGAGGGACAGGGGGGTGAGCAGTTCTTG.

In its sample, this clone was seen many times. V gene TRBV13 combines with J gene TRBJ1-3, with 9 positions matching TRBD1. Losses at the gene ends were 11 bases for V and 0 bases for J; bases not matched to a gene: 20. The CDR3 covers 19 residues. In germline, CDR1 is PRHDT, CDR2 FYEKMQ (reference sequence). This CDR3 reads CAGIFGGTGMVSSGNTIYF. The CDR3, as DNA: TGTGCCGGCATCTTTGGTGGGACAGGGATGGTGAGCTCTGGAAACACCATATATTTT.

This chain joins TRBV6-2 or TRBV6-3 and TRBJ2-1; D possibly corresponds to TRBD2 (6 bases). The V and J ends lost 5 bases and 10 bases respectively, with 12 bases between them. The CDR3 extends over 12 amino acids. In germline, CDR1 is MNHEY, CDR2 SVGEGT. CDR3 coding DNA: TGTGCCAGCAGTCTCCTGGGGGGAGAGCAGTTCTTC. Its translation: CASSLLGGEQFF.

The rearrangement links TRBV5-1 to TRBJ2-3; 7 bases align to TRBD2. The junction had 9 bases not matched to a gene; V was cut back by 3 bases and J by 2 bases. Germline-derived CDR1 and CDR2 are SGHRS and YFSETQ. This CDR3 contains 16 residues. The CDR3 DNA follows: TGCGCCAGCAGCTCCGGTCTAGCGGTATCCACAGATACGCAGTATTTT. Translated, it gives CASSSGLAVSTDTQYF. The complete variable domain, with remaining parts taken from reference TRBV5-1 and TRBJ2-3, reads KAGVTQTPRYLIKTRGQQVTLSCSPISGHRSVSWYQQTPGQGLQFLFEYFSETQRNKGNFPGRFSGRQFSNSRSEMNVSTLELGDSALYLCASSSGLAVSTDTQYFGPGTRLTVL.

The chain uses TRBV30 and TRBJ1-1; D is possibly TRBD1 (6 bases). V shed 2 bases and J shed 5 bases, with 15 bases lying between them. Germline-derived CDR1 and CDR2 are GTSNPN and SVGIG (reference sequence). CDR3 size: 14 residues. The CDR3 is CAWSKSRGQTEAFF. The CDR3, as DNA: TGTGCCTGGAGTAAATCCAGGGGCCAGACTGAAGCTTTCTTT.

A note on this clone: The junction shows a germline mismatch at one end, possibly a read error. This chain joins TRBV2 and TRBJ2-7, with D possibly being TRBD1 (6 bases). CDR3 length: 14 residues. Germline values: CDR1 SNHLY, CDR2 FYNNEI. The CDR3 loop reads CASSGTVFSCEQYF. As DNA, the CDR3 is TGTGCCAGCAGTGGGACAGTCTTCTCCTGCGAGCAGTACTTC.

In this sample, this clone turned up a few times. The CDR3 nucleotides are TGTGCCAGCAGACAGATATCCTCAGACAGGCAGTACACCTTC. Amino acids: CASRQISSDRQYTF. V usage is TRBV28 and J usage is TRBJ1-2; D possibly corresponds to TRBD1 (6 bases). The CDR3 has 14 residues. Trimming left V 6 bases short and J 11 bases short, with 22 bases between. From germline, CDR1 is MDHEN and CDR2 SYDVKM.

This clone has ten or more counts. Distinct nucleotide sequences in the sample also encode this CDR3. The V gene is TRBV20-1, the J gene TRBJ1-2; D may be TRBD1 (5 bases). The CDR3 contains 17 residues. The V and J ends lost 2 bases and 1 base respectively, with 20 bases between them. Germline CDR1 and CDR2: DFQATT and SNEGSKA (reference sequence). In DNA, the CDR3 is TGCAGTGCTAGAAGCCCCGGGACTCTCCCTGTTAACTATGGCTACACCTTC. It translates to CSARSPGTLPVNYGYTF.

In this sample, this clone is medium-sized (0.01 to 0.1%). V gene TRBV7-2 combines with J gene TRBJ1-1; D unclear. Trimming took 5 bases from V and 8 from J, leaving 9 bases between them. This CDR3 region has 11 residues. Germline V gene data show CDR1 as SGHTA and CDR2 as FQGNSA. DNA of the CDR3: TGTGCCAGCAGCCGCGGGATCGAAGCTTTCTTT. Encoded protein: CASSRGIEAFF.

Within the sample, this clone is large. The chain links TRBV27 to TRBJ2-7, with 10 bases matching TRBD1. The CDR3 runs 14 residues. Germline-derived CDR1 and CDR2 are MNHEY and SMNVEV (reference sequence). V lost 8 bases to trimming and J lost 6 bases; unmatched junction nucleotides: 10. The CDR3 reads CASSSRDRGSEQYF. CDR3 bases: TGTGCCAGCTCAAGTCGGGACAGGGGAAGCGAGCAGTACTTC.

This clone showed up many times. The same CDR3 arises from other DNA sequences in this sample as well. The chain couples TRBV28 to TRBJ2-3, with a weak D call TRBD1 (6 bases). This CDR3 region has 14 residues. The germline gives CDR1 MDHEN, CDR2 SYDVKM. The ends were cut back, 6 bases at V and 0 bases at J, with 10 bases in the middle. CDR3 coding DNA: TGTGCCAGCAGCCTAGGACAGAGCACAGATACGCAGTATTTT. Protein: CASSLGQSTDTQYF.

This clone appeared a few times. The chain carries TRBV6-1 and TRBJ2-6; no clear D. V gave up 5 bases and J gave up 12 bases, with 11 bases separating them. Germline CDR1 and CDR2: MNHNS and SASEGT. The CDR3 loop spans 12 amino acids. The chain's CDR3 is CASSLRSSVLTF. CDR3 coding DNA: TGTGCCAGCAGTCTGAGGAGTAGCGTCCTGACTTTC.

This clone was seen once. This chain links TRBV20-1 with TRBJ2-7; 9 bases fit TRBD2. Germline V gives CDR1 DFQATT, CDR2 SNEGSKA (reference sequence). CDR3 length: 14 amino acids. The ends lost 1 base at V and 10 bases at J; junction bases unmatched: 11. The CDR3: CSARAGLAPYYQYF. CDR3 sequence (DNA): TGCAGTGCTAGAGCTGGACTAGCGCCCTACTATCAGTACTTC.

CDR3 loop: CASRDGLAGESYNEQFF. Written as DNA, the CDR3 is TGTGCCAGCAGAGACGGACTAGCGGGAGAGTCCTACAATGAGCAGTTCTTC. The V and J genes are TRBV2 and TRBJ2-1; 13 bases line up with TRBD2. The germline V gene encodes CDR1 SNHLY and CDR2 FYNNEI. The J segment lost 1 base and the V segment lost 6 bases, leaving 6 bases of the junction unmatched. The CDR3 runs 17 residues.

This clone was observed at least ten times. The CDR3 DNA reads TGCAGTGCTAGGACACCGAACAATCAGCCCCAGCATTTT. As protein: CSARTPNNQPQHF. This chain joins TRBV20-1 and TRBJ1-5; no definite D call. Trimming removed 3 bases from V and 3 bases from J, with 9 bases in between. The germline V gene encodes CDR1 DFQATT and CDR2 SNEGSKA (reference sequence). CDR3 length: 13 amino acids.

With regard to this clone: It is likely a read error, because the conserved phenylalanine at the end of the CDR3 is missing. The chain recombines TRBV6-2 or TRBV6-3 with TRBJ1-2, with 7 nucleotides matching TRBD1. In germline, CDR1 is MNHEY, CDR2 SVGEGT. V lost 4 bases to trimming and J lost 3 bases; unmatched junction nucleotides: 5. This CDR3 is built from 14 residues. The CDR3 protein is CASSFRDRDYGYTS. The CDR3 nucleotides read TGTGCCAGCAGTTTCCGGGACAGAGACTATGGCTACACCTCC.

By share, this clone ranks as medium-sized. V usage is TRBV28 and J usage is TRBJ1-2; D unresolved. Trimming pared 6 bases from V and 2 bases from J, leaving 10 bases between. CDR3 size: 13 residues. Germline V lookup: CDR1 MDHEN, CDR2 SYDVKM. This chain's CDR3 is CASRDTPNYGYTF. The CDR3 bases are TGTGCCAGCAGAGATACCCCAAACTATGGCTACACCTTC.

This rearrangement joins TRBV10-3 to TRBJ2-7; 9 bases fit TRBD2. CDR1 ENHRY and CDR2 SYGVKD come from the germline V gene. V dropped 0 bases and J dropped 4; count of bases not matched to a gene: 13. The length of the CDR3 is 18 residues. The DNA for the CDR3 is TGTGCCATCAGTGAGTCCCCGGGAGCGGGAGGTAATGAGTACGAGCAGTACTTC. This translates into CAISESPGAGGNEYEQYF.

By frequency in the sample, this clone is medium-sized (0.01 to 0.1%). CDR3 coding DNA: TGTGCCGCGTCTTTGACTCTGAGCTCCTACGAGCAGTACTTC. Translated: CAASLTLSSYEQYF. The chain couples TRBV6-1 to TRBJ2-7; no clear D. This CDR3 is built from 14 residues. Germline CDR1 MNHNS, CDR2 SASEGT. V lost 11 bases, J lost 0 bases, and 17 bases lay in between.

The chain is built from TRBV6-2 or TRBV6-3 and TRBJ1-1; a weak D match, TRBD1 (6 bases). The CDR3 is made up of 15 amino acids. Trimming took 2 bases from V and 4 from J, leaving 14 bases between them. Germline CDR1 is MNHEY and CDR2 is SVGEGT. The CDR3 DNA follows: TGTGCCAGCAGTTACGGGGGGCTGGGGACCACTGAAGCTTTCTTT. Protein product: CASSYGGLGTTEAFF.

This clone was found many times. The V gene is TRBV19, the J gene TRBJ2-1; no clear D gene. Germline CDR1 reads LNHDA; CDR2 reads SQIVND (reference sequence). The V gene lost 1 base and the J gene lost 8 bases, with 15 bases spanning the gap. This CDR3 region has 15 residues. Here the CDR3 DNA reads TGTGCCAGTAGTATAGGTGGGTTCCGCTCGGATGAGCAGTTCTTC. Protein sequence: CASSIGGFRSDEQFF.

The chain recombines TRBV20-1 with TRBJ2-7; 8 bases map to TRBD2. V shed 1 base, J shed 9 bases, and the junction held 17 bases outside the gene matches. CDR3 size: 16 residues. The germline V gene encodes CDR1 DFQATT and CDR2 SNEGSKA (reference sequence). CDR3 in amino acids: CSARVEKPGLGELQYF. The CDR3 DNA is TGCAGTGCTAGAGTGGAGAAACCGGGACTAGGAGAGTTGCAGTACTTC.